The rows below give T cell receptor beta chains drawn from one sample of a study of shared clonotypes between healthy human individuals. Assay used: immunoSEQ multiplex PCR; TCRdb lists only in-frame clones, some missing. The repertoire holds fewer than 2.5 million clones, with 93% as singletons. The sequenced material came from naive CD4+ T cells from PBMCs. These receptor sequences come from a man younger than 30 in good health. Some clones in this sample may be carry-over from other donors' samples. CDR3s include the opening cysteine and the closing phenylalanine or tryptophan. The D gene is left open where the match is weak. The size field is filled for only some rows; it gives once, few, many or a size class.

CASNNRENIQYF,TGTGCCAGCAACAACCGAGAAAACATTCAGTACTTC,.,TRBV7-2,TRBJ2-4,.
CASRGSGQPPYNEQFF,TGTGCCAGCAGGGGGAGCGGGCAACCCCCCTACAATGAGCAGTTCTTC,.,TRBV28,TRBJ2-1,.
CASSPWQGADEQYF,TGTGCCAGCAGTCCTTGGCAGGGGGCCGACGAGCAGTACTTC,.,TRBV28,TRBJ2-7,TRBD1
CASTKRGNRYNSPLHF,TGTGCCAGCACCAAGCGGGGTAATAGGTATAATTCACCCCTCCACTTT,.,TRBV28,TRBJ1-6,.
CASSLARASGNLGNEQFF,TGCGCCAGCAGCTTGGCCAGGGCTAGCGGGAACCTCGGGAATGAGCAGTTCTTC,.,TRBV5-1,TRBJ2-1,TRBD2
CASSPGTSGKNTGELFF,TGCGCCAGCAGCCCGGGGACTAGCGGGAAAAACACCGGGGAGCTGTTTTTT,.,TRBV5-1,TRBJ2-2,TRBD2
CASGPGGGYTEAFF,TGTGCCAGTGGGCCAGGGGGAGGCTACACTGAAGCTTTCTTT,.,TRBV7-3,TRBJ1-1,TRBD1
CASSPTSGRANEQFF,TGTGCCAGCAGCCCGACTAGCGGGAGGGCCAATGAGCAGTTCTTC,.,TRBV7-7,TRBJ2-1,TRBD2
CASSVQGNQPQHF,TGTGCCAGCTCGGTACAGGGTAATCAGCCCCAGCATTTT,.,TRBV2,TRBJ1-5,.
CSVGTDGNRYTF,TGCAGCGTTGGGACGGACGGAAATCGCTACACCTTC,few,TRBV29-1,TRBJ1-2,.
CASSTRWGSDTQYF,TGTGCCAGCAGCACCCGGTGGGGCTCAGATACGCAGTATTTT,once,TRBV14,TRBJ2-3,.
CSVESSRGYEQYF,TGCAGCGTTGAGTCCTCCAGGGGTTACGAGCAGTACTTC,.,TRBV29-1,TRBJ2-7,.
CASSGDRRLGLAGLYEQYF,TGCGCCAGCAGCGGGGACAGGCGCCTTGGACTAGCGGGGCTCTACGAGCAGTACTTC,.,TRBV5-1,TRBJ2-7,TRBD2
CASSFVGTDTQYF,TGTGCCAGCAGTTTTGTGGGCACAGATACGCAGTATTTT,.,TRBV6-6,TRBJ2-3,.
CASSLVGRGNQPQHF,TGTGCCAGCAGCTTAGTGGGGCGGGGGAATCAGCCCCAGCATTTT,.,TRBV7-2,TRBJ1-5,.
CASSDNSPWRADTQYF,TGTGCCAGCAGTGATAACAGCCCCTGGAGGGCAGATACGCAGTATTTT,.,TRBV6-1,TRBJ2-3,.
CASSLMGPDTQYF,TGTGCCAGCAGCTTAATGGGGCCAGATACGCAGTATTTT,.,TRBV7-3,TRBJ2-3,.